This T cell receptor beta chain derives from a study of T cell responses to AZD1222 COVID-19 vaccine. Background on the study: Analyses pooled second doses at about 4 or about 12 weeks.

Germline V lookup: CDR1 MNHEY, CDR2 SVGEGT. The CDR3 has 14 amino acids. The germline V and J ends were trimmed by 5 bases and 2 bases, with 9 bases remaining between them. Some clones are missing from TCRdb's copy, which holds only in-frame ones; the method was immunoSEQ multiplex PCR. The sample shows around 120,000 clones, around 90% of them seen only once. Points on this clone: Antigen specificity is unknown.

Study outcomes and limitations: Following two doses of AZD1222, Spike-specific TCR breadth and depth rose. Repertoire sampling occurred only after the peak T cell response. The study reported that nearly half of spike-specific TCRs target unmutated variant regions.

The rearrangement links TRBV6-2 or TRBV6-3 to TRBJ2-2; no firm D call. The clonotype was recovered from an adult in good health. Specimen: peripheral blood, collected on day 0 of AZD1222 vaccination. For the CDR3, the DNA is TGTGCCAGCAGTCTGGCCCTTAACACCGGGGAGCTGTTTTTT. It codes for CASSLALNTGELFF.